The 18 T cell receptor beta chains reported below all come from one sample, sequenced in a study of T cells in Graves' hyperthyroidism and ophthalmopathy. RNA transcripts yielded amplified TCR beta CDR3 regions. TCR CDR3 underwent first-round RT-PCR with the HTBI primer set. TCRdb independently ran MiXCR on the multiplex PCR reads; one entry per CDR3 protein. Of some 570,000 distinct CDR3 sequences listed, 11% to 15% are singletons. Material for sequencing was blood. All receptors derive from a woman under 30 with Graves' ophthalmopathy.

The chain carries TRBV4-3 and TRBJ1-5; 7 bases are shared with TRBD1. The germline gives CDR1 LGHNA, CDR2 YSLEER. Trimming at V came to 0 bases and at J to 2 bases, leaving 10 bases not matched to a gene. The CDR3 loop spans 18 amino acids. CDR3 sequence reads: CASSQDISLTGGNQPQHF. The CDR3 DNA is TGCGCCAGCAGCCAAGACATCTCACTCACAGGGGGCAATCAGCCCCAGCATTTT.

This clonotype was seen ten or more times. The V and J genes are TRBV2 and TRBJ1-1, with a possible D match to TRBD1 (5 bases). The CDR3 spans 13 residues. V shed 10 bases and J shed 4 bases, with 16 bases lying between them. CDR1 SNHLY and CDR2 FYNNEI come from the germline V gene. This CDR3 is CAIGREEGTEAFF. CDR3 coding DNA: TGTGCCATCGGCAGGGAGGAGGGCACTGAAGCTTTCTTT.

Only a few counts were recorded for this clonotype. The V gene is TRBV7-3, the J gene TRBJ2-1; D is perhaps TRBD2 (6 bases). V lost 0 bases and J 12 bases, leaving 15 bases between the germline ends. The CDR3 is 14 residues long. Germline loops: CDR1 SGHTA, CDR2 FQGTGA. The CDR3 reads CASSLTRVGGAQFF. The CDR3 DNA is TGTGCCAGCAGCTTAACGCGTGTGGGAGGAGCGCAGTTCTTC.

This clonotype has a count of ten or more. The chain joins TRBV7-9 to TRBJ2-1; D perhaps matches TRBD2 (6 bases). The CDR3 consists of 14 residues. The V and J ends lost 8 bases and 1 base respectively, with 12 bases between them. Germline lookup yields CDR1 SEHNR and CDR2 FQNEAQ (reference sequence). The CDR3 spells CASGGLASYNEQFF. CDR3 in DNA: TGTGCCAGCGGGGGTCTAGCGTCCTACAATGAGCAGTTCTTC.

This clonotype was detected many times. The V gene is TRBV7-2, the J gene TRBJ2-3; D tentatively reads TRBD1 or TRBD2 (5 bases each). The V gene lost 2 bases and the J gene lost 5 bases, with 17 bases spanning the gap. The CDR3 is 16 amino acids. Per germline, CDR1 SGHTA and CDR2 FQGNSA. The CDR3 DNA reads TGTGCCAGCAGCTTATGGGGCGGGCGGGCAGAAGATACGCAGTATTTT. It is translated as CASSLWGGRAEDTQYF.

The chain is built from TRBV7-9 and TRBJ2-1; 7 bases are a match to TRBD2. CDR1 and CDR2 from the germline V gene are SEHNR and FQNEAQ (reference sequence). The CDR3 is 13 amino acids. V trimming: 11 bases; J trimming: 0 bases; junction bases outside the gene matches: 4. CDR3 in DNA: TGTGCCGGATCTAGCGGCTCCTACAATGAGCAGTTCTTC. Translated, it gives CAGSSGSYNEQFF.

DNA of the CDR3: TGTGCCAGCAGCCTAAGGTGGACAGGGACCTATGGCTACACCTTC. This codes for CASSLRWTGTYGYTF. This rearrangement joins TRBV28 to TRBJ1-2; 8 bases fit TRBD1. The CDR3 loop spans 15 amino acids. Germline V CDR1 and CDR2: MDHEN, SYDVKM. After removal of 6 bases from V and 4 bases from J, the junction contained 10 bases not matched to a gene.

This clonotype was picked up a small number of times. The J gene is TRBJ1-2, the V gene TRBV5-1; 8 nucleotides match TRBD1. The CDR3 extends over 14 amino acids. From germline, CDR1 is SGHRS and CDR2 YFSETQ. Germline trimming cut 1 base from V and 2 bases from J; bases unmatched to any gene: 1. The CDR3 loop is CASSLNRGNYGYTF. CDR3 DNA sequence: TGCGCCAGCAGCTTGAACAGGGGGAACTATGGCTACACCTTC.

This clonotype was observed at least ten times. V usage is TRBV7-2 and J usage is TRBJ2-1; 10 bases map to TRBD2. V lost 4 bases, J lost 4 bases, and 10 bases stayed unmatched. CDR1 is SGHTA and CDR2 is FQGNSA in the germline V gene. CDR3 size: 17 residues. CDR3 DNA sequence: TGTGCCAGCAGCTCCGGTCCAGCGGGAGGGGGATACAATGAGCAGTTCTTC. This gives the protein CASSSGPAGGGYNEQFF.

This clonotype was counted at least ten times. This chain connects TRBV4-1 to TRBJ2-3, with D possibly being TRBD1 or TRBD2 (5 bases each). Germline CDR1 and CDR2: MGHRA and YSYEKL. V was shortened by 0 bases and J by 1 base, with 11 bases between the two germline ends. The CDR3 loop spans 16 amino acids. In nucleotides, the CDR3 is TGCGCCAGCAGCCAAGAAGGGGTGGGGGGCACAGATACGCAGTATTTT. This sequence encodes CASSQEGVGGTDTQYF.

This chain joins TRBV29-1 and TRBJ1-2; 10 bases are shared with TRBD1. Germline V CDR1 and CDR2: SQVTM, ANQGSEA. The CDR3 spans 15 residues. The ends lost 8 bases at V and 5 bases at J; junction bases unmatched: 14. The DNA for the CDR3 is TGCAGCTCTGAAGTAAGAGGACAGGGGGGATATGGCTACACCTTC. It encodes CSSEVRGQGGYGYTF.

This chain joins TRBV19 and TRBJ2-1; 8 bases line up with TRBD2. The CDR3 sequence is 18 residues long. The junction had 16 bases not matched to a gene; V was cut back by 5 bases and J by 4 bases. CDR1 is LNHDA and CDR2 is SQIVND in the germline V gene (reference sequence). The CDR3 loop is CASSPTQNLAGPYNEQFF. For the CDR3, the DNA is TGTGCCAGTAGTCCGACGCAGAATCTAGCGGGCCCATACAATGAGCAGTTCTTC.

Comment on this clonotype: A much larger clone differs by one base, so this may be a read error. This chain joins TRBV20-1 and TRBJ1-1, with D unclear. CDR1 is DFQATT and CDR2 is SNEGSKA in the germline V gene (reference sequence). The CDR3 is 11 residues long. The CDR3 bases are TGCATGGCACAGACGGACACTGAAGCTTTCTTT. Amino acid sequence: CMAQTDTEAFF.

Concerning this clonotype itself: Its ends do not fully match the called genes, so a read error is possible. The V gene is TRBV24-1, the J gene TRBJ1-2; TRBD1 matches at 8 bases. CDR1 and CDR2 from the germline V gene are KGHDR and SFDVKD. This CDR3 region has 14 residues. The CDR3 DNA reads TGTGCCGCCAGTGATGGGCAGGGGGCTTGGGGCTACACCTTC. Its translation is CAASDGQGAWGYTF.

This clonotype was detected ten times or more. This chain joins TRBV7-9 and TRBJ2-3; 9 positions match TRBD2. The CDR3 has 14 amino acids. Per the germline V gene, CDR1 is SEHNR and CDR2 is FQNEAQ (reference sequence). V lost 3 bases, J lost 5 bases, and 3 bases stayed unmatched. CDR3 sequence: CASSLAGGGDTQYF. The CDR3 DNA sequence: TGTGCCAGCAGCTTGGCGGGAGGGGGAGATACGCAGTATTTT.

Ten or more counts support this clonotype. The V and J genes are TRBV29-1 and TRBJ2-2; no firm D call. The CDR3 consists of 13 residues. Germline CDR1 SQVTM, CDR2 ANQGSEA. Trimming left V 5 bases short and J 4 bases short, with 11 bases between. DNA of the CDR3: TGCAGCGTTCACGGGTATTCCACCGGGGAGCTGTTTTTT. This encodes CSVHGYSTGELFF.

The V and J genes are TRBV19 and TRBJ2-2, with 12 bases that match TRBD2. CDR1 is LNHDA, CDR2 SQIVND, per germline (reference sequence). The CDR3 length is 17 residues. Trimming at V came to 3 bases and at J to 4 bases, leaving 6 bases not matched to a gene. CDR3 sequence (DNA): TGTGCCAGTAGTATTGGACTAGCGGGAAGACCCACCGGGGAGCTGTTTTTT. Its protein is CASSIGLAGRPTGELFF.

This clonotype occurred a few times. V usage is TRBV6-1 and J usage is TRBJ2-5; D may be TRBD2 (6 bases). Germline CDR1 reads MNHNS; CDR2 reads SASEGT. This CDR3 is 11 amino acids long. V lost 10 bases to trimming and J lost 5 bases, with 11 bases between them. CDR3 DNA sequence: TGTGCCACCCGTCGGGGGGAGACCCAGTACTTC. Protein: CATRRGETQYF.